These 8 T cell receptor beta chains share one sample of origin, sequenced in a study of cytomegalovirus exposure and HLA in healthy donors (dated by TCRdb to about 2017). The library was made by the immunoSEQ multiplex PCR assay. The multiplex PCR relied on a mix of 60 forward primers for TCR Vbeta segments and 13 reverse primers for TCR Jbeta segments. The table comes from immuneACCESS by way of TCRdb, which keeps in-frame sequences with V and J called. Part of the clones is missing from these tables; in studies checked, under half for an unresolved V gene and the rest for unknown reasons. Recorded for this sample are some 110,000 clones; about four fifths of them occurred a single time. The ten top clones hold 20% to 25% of the sample. The sequenced sample consisted of PBMCs. These receptors were taken from a man in his thirties or forties in good health and CMV-seropositive.

The chain recombines TRBV5-6 with TRBJ2-5; the D gene is possibly TRBD2 (6 bases). The V gene lost 4 bases and the J gene lost 4 bases, with 11 bases spanning the gap. The CDR3 length is 13 residues. The germline CDR1 and CDR2 sequences are SGHDT and YYEEEE. This chain's CDR3 is CASSGGTTETQYF. DNA for the CDR3: TGTGCCAGCAGCGGAGGGACGACAGAGACCCAGTACTTC. Filled out from reference TRBV5-6 and TRBJ2-5, the complete variable domain reads DAGVTQSPTHLIKTRGQQVTLRCSPKSGHDTVSWYQQALGQGPQFIFQYYEEEERQRGNFPDRFSGHQFPNYSSELNVNALLLGDSALYLCASSGGTTETQYFGPGTRLLVL.

The chain has TRBV6-5 and TRBJ2-4; 8 positions agree with TRBD1. Germline CDR1 reads MNHEY; CDR2 reads SVGAGI. V lost 8 bases and J lost 7; bases outside the gene matches: 4. The CDR3 consists of 12 residues. The CDR3, as DNA: TGTGCCAGCTTATGGACAGGGAACATTCAGTACTTC. Translated, it gives CASLWTGNIQYF.

The chain joins TRBV5-6 to TRBJ2-3, with D possibly TRBD1 on 5 matching bases. The V gene's germline CDR1 is SGHDT and CDR2 YYEEEE. The CDR3 is 15 residues long. Trimming took 0 bases from V and 3 from J, leaving 11 bases between them. In DNA, the CDR3 is TGTGCCAGCAGCTTGGTCGGACAACCTACAGATACGCAGTATTTT. It yields the protein CASSLVGQPTDTQYF.

V and J are TRBV4-2 and TRBJ2-5; 8 positions agree with TRBD2. The germline gives CDR1 LGHNA, CDR2 YNFKEQ. The length of the CDR3 is 14 residues. J lost 7 bases, V lost 1 base, and 5 bases had no gene match. CDR3 amino acids: CASSQVSAGGTQYF. Written as DNA, the CDR3 is TGTGCCAGCAGCCAAGTGAGTGCGGGGGGGACCCAGTACTTC.

J is TRBJ2-7 and V is TRBV5-1; maybe TRBD2 (5 bases). Germline CDR1 is SGHRS and CDR2 is YFSETQ. This CDR3 has 12 amino acids. Deletions cut 4 bases from V and 12 bases from J, with 17 bases between. The CDR3 DNA is TGCGCCAGCAGCATAAACGGTTGGGAGTGGTACGTC. Its protein product is CASSINGWEWYV.

The chain has TRBV5-1 and TRBJ2-7; TRBD2 agrees at 8 bases. J was trimmed by 1 base and V by 0 bases; bases with no gene match: 3. CDR3 size: 15 residues. Germline values: CDR1 SGHRS, CDR2 YFSETQ. The CDR3 coding sequence is TGCGCCAGCAGCTTGGGCGGCGGGGGGTCCTACGAGCAGTACTTC. Protein product: CASSLGGGGSYEQYF. Supplemented by reference TRBV5-1 and TRBJ2-7, the full variable domain reads KAGVTQTPRYLIKTRGQQVTLSCSPISGHRSVSWYQQTPGQGLQFLFEYFSETQRNKGNFPGRFSGRQFSNSRSEMNVSTLELGDSALYLCASSLGGGGSYEQYFGPGTRLTVT.

The chain combines TRBV11-2 with TRBJ2-7; tentatively, D is TRBD2 (6 bases). CDR1 and CDR2 from the germline V gene are SGHAT and FQNNGV. The germline V and J ends were trimmed by 2 bases and 5 bases, with 13 bases remaining between them. This CDR3 is built from 14 residues. The CDR3 DNA reads TGTGCCAGCAGCTTATGGGGAACGGGAGACGAGCAGTACGTC. Residues: CASSLWGTGDEQYV.

The V call is TRBV28, the J call TRBJ2-1; TRBD2 matches 11 bases. The V gene's germline CDR1 is MDHEN and CDR2 SYDVKM. With 6 bases clipped from V and 5 bases from J, the junction kept 9 bases outside the gene matches. There are 16 residues in the CDR3. The CDR3 spells CASSLMGLADNNEQFF. In nucleotides, the CDR3 is TGTGCCAGCAGCCTCATGGGACTAGCGGATAACAATGAGCAGTTCTTC.